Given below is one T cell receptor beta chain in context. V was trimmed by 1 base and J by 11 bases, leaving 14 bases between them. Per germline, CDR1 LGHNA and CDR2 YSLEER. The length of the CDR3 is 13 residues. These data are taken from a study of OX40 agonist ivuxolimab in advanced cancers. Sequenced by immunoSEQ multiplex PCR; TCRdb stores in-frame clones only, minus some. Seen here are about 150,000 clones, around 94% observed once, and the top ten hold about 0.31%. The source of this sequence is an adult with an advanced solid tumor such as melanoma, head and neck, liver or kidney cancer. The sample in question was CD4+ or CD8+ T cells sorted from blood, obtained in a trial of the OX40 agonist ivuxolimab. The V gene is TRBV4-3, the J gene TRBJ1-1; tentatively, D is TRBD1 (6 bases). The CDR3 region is CASSQARQVAAFF. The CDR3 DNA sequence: TGCGCCAGCAGCCAAGCCCGACAGGTCGCTGCTTTCTTT.